The entry below describes one TCR beta chain. Its antigen is not known. Template switching supplied a universal primer site; unique molecular identifiers were carried on the cDNA. TCRdb itself ran the 5' RACE reads through MiXCR, one entry per CDR3 protein. The table lists roughly 630,000 distinct CDR3 sequences, just over 7% of them singletons, with around 1.6% in the top ten. This sample was included in a study of identical twins. Study-level points and caveats: Cross-sectional statistical analysis, not tracking of the same donors, underpinned the conclusions. Insertions ran lower in abundant cord blood beta clonotypes, though not in memory repertoires. Zero-insertion analyses were open to partial confounding by invariant MAIT and iNKT cells.

The germline V gene encodes CDR1 LGHNA and CDR2 YNFKEQ. CDR3 size: 17 residues. J was trimmed by 7 bases and V by 1 base; bases with no gene match: 9. The sample was also reused in another study, on yellow fever vaccine responses in identical twins.

The gene calls are TRBV4-2 and TRBJ2-2, with 10 bases lining up with TRBD2. Sequencing input: PBMCs. The source is a woman between 18 and 30 years old in good health. The CDR3 reads CASSQVLLAGGVGELFF. CDR3 sequence (DNA): TGTGCCAGCAGCCAAGTGTTGTTAGCGGGAGGCGTCGGGGAGCTGTTTTTT.